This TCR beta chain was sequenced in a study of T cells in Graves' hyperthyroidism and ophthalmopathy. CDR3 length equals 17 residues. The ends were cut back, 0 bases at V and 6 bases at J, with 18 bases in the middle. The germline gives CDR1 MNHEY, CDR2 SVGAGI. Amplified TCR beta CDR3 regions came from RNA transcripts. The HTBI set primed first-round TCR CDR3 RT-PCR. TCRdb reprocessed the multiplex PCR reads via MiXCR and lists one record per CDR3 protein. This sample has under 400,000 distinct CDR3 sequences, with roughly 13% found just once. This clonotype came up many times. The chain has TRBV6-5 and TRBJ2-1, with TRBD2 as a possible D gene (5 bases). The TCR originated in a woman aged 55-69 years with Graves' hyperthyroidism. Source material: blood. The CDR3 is CASSYSITRKGSNEQFF. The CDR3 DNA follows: TGTGCCAGCAGTTACTCGATAACTAGAAAGGGCTCCAATGAGCAGTTCTTC.